The 28 T cell receptor beta chains listed next were all sequenced from one sample in a study of shared clonotypes between healthy human individuals. Repertoires were generated with immunoSEQ multiplex PCR, while TCRdb's copy carries only in-frame clones and drops some. The sample yields roughly 760,000 clones, around 72% seen once. The specimen sequenced was memory CD4+ T cells sorted from blood. Subset here: CD45RA-negative fraction. The receptors stem from a woman under 40 in good health.

The J gene is TRBJ1-2, the V gene TRBV7-9; the D is unclear. Germline lookup yields CDR1 SEHNR and CDR2 FQNEAQ (reference sequence). The germline V and J ends were trimmed by 0 bases and 2 bases, with 13 bases remaining between them. The CDR3 has 16 amino acids. CDR3 DNA: TGTGCCAGCAGCTTAGCGGTAGGGCGGCTAAACTATGGCTACACCTTC. The encoded protein is CASSLAVGRLNYGYTF.

V and J are TRBV11-2 and TRBJ1-1, with 7 bases aligning to TRBD1. CDR1 SGHAT and CDR2 FQNNGV come from the germline V gene. This CDR3 has 16 residues. V lost 5 bases, J lost 1 base, and 10 bases stayed unmatched. The CDR3 bases are TGTGCCAGCAGCGTTCACAGGGGAATCGGGAACACTGAAGCTTTCTTT. It is translated as CASSVHRGIGNTEAFF.

The chain is built from TRBV7-9 and TRBJ2-7, with TRBD1 as a possible D gene (5 bases). V shed 4 bases and J shed 2 bases, with 15 bases lying between them. There are 15 residues in the CDR3. Germline lookup yields CDR1 SEHNR and CDR2 FQNEAQ (reference sequence). DNA for the CDR3: TGTGCCAGCAGCTCTCCGAACAGGCCGGCCTACGAGCAGTACTTC. Its protein product is CASSSPNRPAYEQYF.

This clone was picked up one time. This chain connects TRBV6-6 to TRBJ2-1, with 9 bases aligning to TRBD1. Per germline, CDR1 MNHNY and CDR2 SVGAGI (reference sequence). The CDR3 length is 14 residues. After removal of 4 bases from V and 4 bases from J, the junction contained 2 bases not matched to a gene. The CDR3 here is CASSSGTGYNEQFF. CDR3 DNA: TGTGCCAGCAGTTCCGGGACAGGGTACAATGAGCAGTTCTTC.

This clone has just one count. The chain joins TRBV19 to TRBJ1-3; no clear D. V was cut by 2 bases and J by 0 bases, with 5 bases left in between. Germline loops: CDR1 LNHDA, CDR2 SQIVND (reference sequence). This CDR3 comprises 14 residues. As DNA, the CDR3 is TGTGCCAGTAGTATAAGCAGCTCTGGAAACACCATATATTTT. Translated, it gives CASSISSSGNTIYF.

The sample holds a few counts of this clone. This chain connects TRBV30 to TRBJ2-7; 14 bases are shared with TRBD2. CDR1 GTSNPN and CDR2 SVGIG come from the germline V gene (reference sequence). V shed 3 bases and J 9 bases; nucleotides not matched to a gene: 7. The CDR3 length is 14 residues. In DNA form, the CDR3 reads TGTGCCTGGAGACCCGGGACTAGCGGGAGTAGGCAGTACTTC. Protein: CAWRPGTSGSRQYF.

V is TRBV2 and J is TRBJ1-5; the D is unclear. The CDR3 is 13 amino acids. Germline V gene data show CDR1 as SNHLY and CDR2 as FYNNEI. Deletions cut 5 bases from V and 4 bases from J, with 9 bases between. The DNA of the CDR3 is TGTGCCAGCAGTCCAAATAAAAATCAGCCCCAGCATTTT. This gives the protein CASSPNKNQPQHF.

This rearrangement joins TRBV10-3 to TRBJ2-7, with 9 bases fitting TRBD2. This CDR3 contains 17 residues. The J segment lost 0 bases and the V segment lost 4 bases, leaving 10 bases of the junction unmatched. The V gene's germline CDR1 is ENHRY and CDR2 SYGVKD. The CDR3 reads CAISGIPGTSRSYEQYF. The CDR3 nucleotides are TGTGCCATCAGTGGAATTCCCGGGACTAGCCGCTCCTACGAGCAGTACTTC.

This clone has more than one count but fewer than ten. Other DNA sequences in the sample encode the same CDR3. The chain combines TRBV29-1 with TRBJ2-5, with TRBD2 matching 7 bases. The CDR3 runs 12 residues. Trimming removed 4 bases from V and 2 bases from J; junction bases left unmatched: 1. Germline CDR1 is SQVTM and CDR2 is ANQGSEA. CDR3 nucleotide sequence: TGCAGCGTTGGGGGAGGGCAAGAGACCCAGTACTTC. It codes for CSVGGGQETQYF.

The chain couples TRBV29-1 to TRBJ1-2, with D perhaps matching TRBD1 (5 bases). The ends were cut back, 3 bases at V and 3 bases at J, with 17 bases in the middle. The CDR3 loop spans 15 amino acids. Germline assignment: CDR1 SQVTM and CDR2 ANQGSEA. As DNA, the CDR3 is TGCAGCGTTGACATAGGGGAGGAGGTGGACTATGGCTACACCTTC. It yields the protein CSVDIGEEVDYGYTF.

The chain uses TRBV7-9 and TRBJ2-5; 7 bases fit TRBD1. The CDR3 spans 16 residues. J was trimmed by 4 bases and V by 4 bases; bases with no gene match: 12. CDR1 SEHNR and CDR2 FQNEAQ come from the germline V gene (reference sequence). The CDR3 nucleotides are TGTGCCAGCAGCTCCAATCTGAGACAGGGCGGAGAGACCCAGTACTTC. Translated: CASSSNLRQGGETQYF. Based on the CDR3 plus reference TRBV7-9 and TRBJ2-5, the full variable domain is DTGVSQNPRHKITKRGQNVTFRCDPISEHNRLYWYRQTLGQGPEFLTYFQNEAQLEKSRLLSDRFSAERPKGSFSTLEIQRTEQGDSAMYLCASSSNLRQGGETQYFGPGTRLLVL.

This clone has just one count. This chain links TRBV27 with TRBJ1-5; 8 nucleotides align to TRBD1. V dropped 5 bases and J dropped 1; count of bases not matched to a gene: 10. The CDR3 has 17 residues. Germline lookup yields CDR1 MNHEY and CDR2 SMNVEV (reference sequence). The DNA of the CDR3 is TGTGCCAGCAGTCTAAGTTACAGGGGGTTAAGCAATCAGCCCCAGCATTTT. This gives the protein CASSLSYRGLSNQPQHF.

This clone appeared a single time. This rearrangement joins TRBV2 to TRBJ1-4, with D unresolved. The CDR3 totals 15 residues. The ends were cut back, 7 bases at V and 6 bases at J, with 18 bases in the middle. CDR1 is SNHLY, CDR2 FYNNEI, per germline. Here the CDR3 DNA reads TGTGCCAGCACTCAACGGCCAGGATTCGATGAAAAACTGTTTTTT. Translating it yields CASTQRPGFDEKLFF.

The chain couples TRBV6-1 to TRBJ1-6, with 7 bases matching TRBD1. This CDR3 contains 13 residues. J was trimmed by 7 bases and V by 8 bases; bases with no gene match: 5. Germline CDR1 is MNHNS and CDR2 is SASEGT. This CDR3 is CASETGSNSPLHF. The CDR3 DNA sequence: TGTGCCAGCGAGACAGGGAGCAATTCACCCCTCCACTTT.

This sequence joins TRBV7-8 and TRBJ1-5; maybe TRBD1 (5 bases). Trimming stripped 4 bases from V and 11 bases from J, with 24 bases between. Germline assignment: CDR1 SGHVS and CDR2 FQNEAQ. This CDR3 has 16 residues. CDR3 residues: CASSSKRDLASSSQHF. The DNA for the CDR3 is TGTGCCAGCAGCTCAAAACGGGACCTGGCTTCTTCGTCCCAGCATTTT.

This clone was observed many times. The chain joins TRBV30 to TRBJ1-1; D call uncertain. This CDR3 has 12 residues. The V gene's germline CDR1 is GTSNPN and CDR2 SVGIG (reference sequence). V gave up 7 bases and J gave up 6 bases, with 15 bases separating them. The CDR3 DNA reads as TGTGCCTCATACAGATACCAGCCTGAAGCTTTCTTT. This gives the protein CASYRYQPEAFF. Drawing the rest from reference TRBV30 and TRBJ1-1, the complete variable domain is SQTIHQWPATLVQPVGSPLSLECTVEGTSNPNLYWYRQAAGRGLQLLFYSVGIGQISSEVPQNLSASRPQDRQFILSSKKLLLSDSGFYLCASYRYQPEAFFGQGTRLTVV.

This clone was seen more than once but under ten times. This rearrangement joins TRBV27 to TRBJ2-1, with 13 bases fitting TRBD2. The CDR3 has 15 residues. The junction had 8 bases not matched to a gene; V was cut back by 8 bases and J by 7 bases. CDR1 MNHEY and CDR2 SMNVEV come from the germline V gene (reference sequence). The CDR3 reads CASGGLAGADNEQFF. DNA for the CDR3: TGTGCCAGCGGCGGACTAGCGGGAGCGGATAATGAGCAGTTCTTC.

The CDR3 region is CASGREGRYEQYF. Written as DNA, the CDR3 is TGTGCCAGCGGACGGGAGGGCCGGTACGAGCAGTACTTC. The chain recombines TRBV2 with TRBJ2-7; 8 nucleotides match TRBD2. The CDR3 is 13 amino acids. V gave up 8 bases and J gave up 4 bases; unmatched junction bases: 7. Germline CDR1 and CDR2: SNHLY and FYNNEI.

V is TRBV6-5 and J is TRBJ2-7; 7 positions match TRBD2. Germline V CDR1 and CDR2: MNHEY, SVGAGI. The CDR3 is made up of 13 amino acids. Trimming took 4 bases from V and 2 from J; bases not matched to a gene: 2. The CDR3 here is CASSSGTTYEQYF. In nucleotides, the CDR3 is TGTGCCAGCAGTTCGGGGACTACCTACGAGCAGTACTTC.

In its sample, this clone was seen a few times. The gene calls are TRBV5-1 and TRBJ2-5, with 9 bases aligning to TRBD2. With 4 bases clipped from V and 5 bases from J, the junction kept 9 bases outside the gene matches. The germline gives CDR1 SGHRS, CDR2 YFSETQ. This CDR3 spans 15 amino acids. The CDR3: CASSARTSVSETQYF. CDR3 DNA: TGCGCCAGCAGCGCCCGGACTAGCGTGAGTGAGACCCAGTACTTC.

The chain carries TRBV7-2 and TRBJ1-3; D not resolved. The CDR3 length is 14 residues. V shed 5 bases and J shed 0 bases, with 8 bases lying between them. The V gene's germline CDR1 is SGHTA and CDR2 FQGNSA. CDR3 in amino acids: CASSPTISGNTIYF. Here the CDR3 DNA reads TGTGCCAGCAGCCCGACCATCTCTGGAAACACCATATATTTT. The full variable domain, in which reference TRBV7-2 and TRBJ1-3 provide the parts outside the CDR3, is GAGVSQSPSNKVTEKGKDVELRCDPISGHTALYWYRQSLGQGLEFLIYFQGNSAPDKSGLPSDRFSAERTGGSVSTLTIQRTQQEDSAVYLCASSPTISGNTIYFGEGSWLTVV.

The chain employs TRBV19 and TRBJ1-5; D is undetermined. V was trimmed by 5 bases and J by 7 bases, leaving 12 bases between them. Germline V lookup: CDR1 LNHDA, CDR2 SQIVND (reference sequence). The CDR3 is 13 residues long. DNA of the CDR3: TGTGCCAGTAGTCCCTGGGTACGCCAGCCCCAGCATTTT. This translates into CASSPWVRQPQHF. Full variable domain (rest looked up from reference TRBV19 and TRBJ1-5): DGGITQSPKYLFRKEGQNVTLSCEQNLNHDAMYWYRQDPGQGLRLIYYSQIVNDFQKGDIAEGYSVSREKKESFPLTVTSAQKNPTAFYLCASSPWVRQPQHFGDGTRLSIL.

The chain combines TRBV7-9 with TRBJ1-1, with 12 nucleotides matching TRBD1. Germline CDR1 and CDR2: SEHNR and FQNEAQ (reference sequence). The CDR3 length is 16 residues. Trimming cost V 5 bases and J 8 bases; bases outside gene matches: 12. In DNA, the CDR3 is TGTGCCAGCAGCCATGGTCCGGGACAGGGGGCCTCGGAAGCTTTCTTT. Translated: CASSHGPGQGASEAFF. Full variable domain (missing parts from reference TRBV7-9 and TRBJ1-1): DTGVSQNPRHKITKRGQNVTFRCDPISEHNRLYWYRQTLGQGPEFLTYFQNEAQLEKSRLLSDRFSAERPKGSFSTLEIQRTEQGDSAMYLCASSHGPGQGASEAFFGQGTRLTVV.

Many counts were recorded for this clone. The chain links TRBV28 to TRBJ2-7; either TRBD1 or TRBD2 may fit D (5 bases each). The CDR3 is made up of 15 amino acids. V was cut by 6 bases and J by 1 base, with 16 bases left in between. Germline V gene lookup returns CDR1 MDHEN and CDR2 SYDVKM. CDR3 protein: CASSAPGRGSYEQYF. DNA for the CDR3: TGTGCCAGCAGCGCGCCGGGACGAGGGTCCTACGAGCAGTACTTC.

This clone was seen only once. This chain connects TRBV27 to TRBJ2-7, with 15 nucleotides matching TRBD2. The CDR3 is 18 residues long. CDR1 and CDR2 (germline): MNHEY, SMNVEV (reference sequence). Trimming cost V 2 bases and J 2 bases; bases outside gene matches: 7. CDR3 nucleotide sequence: TGTGCCAGCAGTTTACAGGGACTAGCGGGAGGACCTACCTACGAGCAGTACTTC. Translating it yields CASSLQGLAGGPTYEQYF.

The gene calls are TRBV29-1 and TRBJ1-2, with 10 positions matching TRBD1. Looked up from germline, CDR1 is SQVTM and CDR2 is ANQGSEA. V lost 1 base and J lost 5; bases outside the gene matches: 1. The CDR3 totals 13 residues. The CDR3 reads CSVEGQGAYGYTF. Written as DNA, the CDR3 is TGCAGCGTTGAAGGACAGGGGGCATATGGCTACACCTTC. Complete variable domain (other parts from reference TRBV29-1 and TRBJ1-2): SAVISQKPSRDICQRGTSLTIQCQVDSQVTMMFWYRQQPGQSLTLIATANQGSEATYESGFVIDKFPISRPNLTFSTLTVSNMSPEDSSIYLCSVEGQGAYGYTFGSGTRLTVV.

This sequence joins TRBV28 and TRBJ2-7, with 9 bases fitting TRBD2. Trimming removed 3 bases from V and 6 bases from J; junction bases left unmatched: 9. CDR1 is MDHEN, CDR2 SYDVKM, per germline. The CDR3 contains 15 residues. The CDR3 nucleotides are TGTGCCAGCAGTTTTTTAGGTAGCGGGAGAGCCGAGCAGTACTTC. It translates to CASSFLGSGRAEQYF.

The chain is built from TRBV2 and TRBJ1-5; no clear D gene. The ends were cut back, 3 bases at V and 0 bases at J, with 6 bases in the middle. The germline V gene encodes CDR1 SNHLY and CDR2 FYNNEI. This CDR3 is 14 amino acids long. The CDR3 region has the DNA TGTGCCAGCAGTGACTTATATAGCAATCAGCCCCAGCATTTT. This translates into CASSDLYSNQPQHF. The full variable domain, rest sourced from reference TRBV2 and TRBJ1-5, is EPEVTQTPSHQVTQMGQEVILRCVPISNHLYFYWYRQILGQKVEFLVSFYNNEISEKSEIFDDQFSVERPDGSNFTLKIRSTKLEDSAMYFCASSDLYSNQPQHFGDGTRLSIL.